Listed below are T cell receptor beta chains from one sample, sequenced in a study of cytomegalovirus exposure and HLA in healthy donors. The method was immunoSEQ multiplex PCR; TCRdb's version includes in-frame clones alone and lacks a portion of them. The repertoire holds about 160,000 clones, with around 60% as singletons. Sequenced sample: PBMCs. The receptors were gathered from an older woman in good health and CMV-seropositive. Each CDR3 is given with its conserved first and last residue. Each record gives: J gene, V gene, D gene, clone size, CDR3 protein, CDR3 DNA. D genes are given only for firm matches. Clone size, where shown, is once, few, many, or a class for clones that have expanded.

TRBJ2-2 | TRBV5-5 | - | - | CASSPFLTENTGELFF | TGTGCCAGCAGCCCTTTTCTGACAGAGAACACCGGGGAGCTGTTTTTT
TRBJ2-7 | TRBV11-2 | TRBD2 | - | CASSLRLAALGQYF | TGTGCCAGCAGCTTGCGACTAGCGGCGTTAGGGCAGTACTTC
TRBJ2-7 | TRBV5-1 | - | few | CASSSSYEQYF | TGCGCCAGCAGCTCTAGCTACGAGCAGTACTTC
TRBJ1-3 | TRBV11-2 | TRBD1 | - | CASRRGGVDGNTIYF | TGTGCCAGCCGAAGAGGGGGCGTAGATGGAAACACCATATATTTT
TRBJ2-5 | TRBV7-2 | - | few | CASSLVASDGETQYF | TGTGCCAGCAGCTTAGTAGCGTCAGATGGGGAGACCCAGTACTTC
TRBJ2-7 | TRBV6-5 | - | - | CASSPKGPYEQYF | TGTGCCAGCAGTCCCAAGGGGCCCTACGAGCAGTACTTC
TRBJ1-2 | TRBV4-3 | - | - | CASSQDHRRGYTF | TGCGCCAGCAGCCAAGATCACCGGAGAGGCTACACCTTC
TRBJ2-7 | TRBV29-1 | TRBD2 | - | CSVDGTSGSSYEQYF | TGCAGCGTTGATGGGACTAGCGGCAGCTCCTACGAGCAGTACTTC
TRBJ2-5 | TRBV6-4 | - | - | CASSGFSEEETQYF | TGTGCCAGCAGTGGTTTTAGCGAGGAAGAGACCCAGTACTTC
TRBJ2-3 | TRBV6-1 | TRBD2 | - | CASREAGGLGDTQYF | TGTGCCAGCAGGGAAGCGGGGGGGCTGGGAGATACGCAGTATTTT
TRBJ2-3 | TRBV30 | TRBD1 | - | CAWSRGGRAQYF | TGTGCCTGGAGTAGAGGGGGCAGGGCGCAGTATTTT
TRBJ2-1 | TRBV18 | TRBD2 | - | CASSPPLAGAHNEQFF | TGTGCCAGCTCACCACCTCTAGCGGGAGCTCACAATGAGCAGTTCTTC
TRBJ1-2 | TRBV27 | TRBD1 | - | CASSLGTGMDYGYTF | TGTGCCAGCAGTTTAGGGACAGGGATGGACTATGGCTACACCTTC
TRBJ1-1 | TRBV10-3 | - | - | CAIRSPRGNEAFF | TGTGCCATCAGGTCCCCTAGGGGGAATGAAGCTTTCTTT
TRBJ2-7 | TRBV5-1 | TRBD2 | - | CASSLLSGYSYEQYF | TGCGCCAGCAGCTTACTTAGCGGGTACTCCTACGAGCAGTACTTC
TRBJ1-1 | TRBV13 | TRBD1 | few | CASSSPRQGARSHTEAFF | TGTGCCAGCAGCTCCCCTAGACAGGGGGCTAGGTCTCACACTGAAGCTTTCTTT
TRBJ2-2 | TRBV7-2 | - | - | CASSLISLNTGELFF | TGTGCCAGCAGCTTAATTTCTCTAAACACCGGGGAGCTGTTTTTT
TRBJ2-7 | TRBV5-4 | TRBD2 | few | CASSKEWEGDEQYF | TGTGCCAGCAGCAAAGAATGGGAGGGCGACGAGCAGTACTTC
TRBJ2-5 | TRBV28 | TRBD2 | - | CASSPLIAGVYQETQYF | TGTGCCAGCAGTCCCTTGATAGCGGGAGTTTACCAAGAGACCCAGTACTTC
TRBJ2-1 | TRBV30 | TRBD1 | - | CAWTGGQGRYNEQFF | TGTGCCTGGACCGGGGGACAGGGCAGGTACAATGAGCAGTTCTTC
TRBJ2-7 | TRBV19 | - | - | CASSISDVYERYF | TGTGCCAGTAGTATCTCAGACGTCTACGAGCGGTACTTC
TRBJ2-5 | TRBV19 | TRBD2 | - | CASSIRLKGGLAGVGETQYF | TGTGCCAGTAGTATAAGGTTGAAGGGGGGACTAGCGGGAGTTGGAGAGACCCAGTACTTC
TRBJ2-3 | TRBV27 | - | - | CASSFFKGWGEADTQYF | TGTGCCAGCAGTTTTTTCAAGGGTTGGGGGGAAGCAGATACGCAGTATTTT
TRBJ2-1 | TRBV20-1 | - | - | CSATRNEQFF | TGCAGTGCCACGAGGAATGAGCAGTTCTTC
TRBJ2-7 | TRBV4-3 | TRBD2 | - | CASSQDVTSGRSYEQYF | TGCGCCAGCAGCCAAGATGTTACTAGCGGGAGATCCTACGAGCAGTACTTC
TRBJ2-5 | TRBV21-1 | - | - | CASRGTGEETQYF | TGTGCCAGCAGGGGGACAGGGGAAGAGACCCAGTACTTC
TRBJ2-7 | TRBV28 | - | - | CASSLRVDEQYF | TGTGCCAGCAGTTTGAGGGTCGACGAGCAGTACTTC
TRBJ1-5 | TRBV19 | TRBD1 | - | CASSIGDRGFSNQPQHF | TGTGCCAGTAGTATAGGTGACAGGGGTTTTAGCAATCAGCCCCAGCATTTT
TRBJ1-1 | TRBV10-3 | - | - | CAITRQENTEAFF | TGTGCCATCACTCGCCAGGAGAACACTGAAGCTTTCTTT
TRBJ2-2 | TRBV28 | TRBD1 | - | CASLPGQTNTGELFF | TGTGCCAGCTTACCGGGACAGACGAACACCGGGGAGCTGTTTTTT
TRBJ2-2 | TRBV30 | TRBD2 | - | CAWRLRGRVDTGELFF | TGTGCCTGGAGATTACGCGGGAGGGTTGACACCGGGGAGCTGTTTTTT
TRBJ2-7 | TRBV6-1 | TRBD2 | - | CASSEALLAGVGEQYF | TGTGCCAGCAGTGAAGCTCTACTAGCGGGAGTTGGCGAGCAGTACTTC
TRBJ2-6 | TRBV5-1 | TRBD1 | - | CASSMQPGQGAGANVLTF | TGCGCCAGCAGCATGCAACCGGGACAGGGTGCTGGGGCCAACGTCCTGACTTTC
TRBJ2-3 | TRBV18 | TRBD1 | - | CASYPPGTATDTQYF | TGTGCCAGCTATCCACCCGGGACAGCTACAGATACGCAGTATTTT